This entry lists 18 T cell receptor beta chains sequenced from one sample in a study of T cell responses to AZD1222 COVID-19 vaccine. Clones were read by immunoSEQ multiplex PCR, and TCRdb kept only the in-frame ones, dropping some. The sample lists about 110,000 clones, about 86% occurring once. Material: peripheral blood, obtained on day 0 of AZD1222 vaccination. The receptors were sampled from an adult in good health.

The rearrangement links TRBV10-2 to TRBJ1-5, with TRBD1 matching 7 bases. Per the germline V gene, CDR1 is WSHSY and CDR2 is SAAADI. J was trimmed by 1 base and V by 3 bases; bases with no gene match: 6. This CDR3 has 16 amino acids. CDR3 region: CASSEIQGRSNQPQHF. The CDR3 region has the DNA TGCGCCAGCAGTGAAATACAGGGGAGAAGCAATCAGCCCCAGCATTTT.

The CDR3 DNA sequence: TGTGCCAGTAGTATGTTCGGACTAGCGGGTACCTACGAGCAGTACTTC. Translated: CASSMFGLAGTYEQYF. The chain joins TRBV19 to TRBJ2-7; 11 bases agree with TRBD2. Per germline, CDR1 LNHDA and CDR2 SQIVND (reference sequence). This CDR3 is built from 16 residues. V gave up 3 bases and J gave up 2 bases; unmatched junction bases: 6.

This chain connects TRBV7-5 to TRBJ1-5; TRBD1, as called in the table, went unchecked against the DNA. TRBV7-5 is an annotated pseudogene. The CDR3 loop spans 20 amino acids. CDR3 sequence: CVRSLEFQGRKKRLNQPQHF. In DNA form, the CDR3 reads TGTGTCAGAAGCTTAGAGTTCCAGGGGCGAAAGAAACGGCTCAATCAGCCCCAGCATTTT.

The chain carries TRBV5-1 and TRBJ2-5; 10 positions agree with TRBD2. This CDR3 is built from 15 residues. V lost 6 bases and J lost 3; bases outside the gene matches: 8. The germline V gene has CDR1 SGHRS and CDR2 YFSETQ. CDR3 amino acids: CASTLRSGGEETQYF. CDR3 DNA: TGCGCCAGCACCCTGAGGAGCGGGGGGGAAGAGACCCAGTACTTC.

The chain employs TRBV15 and TRBJ2-5, with 12 bases that match TRBD1. V was pared by 3 bases and J by 2 bases, with 10 bases of the junction left unmatched. Germline CDR1 and CDR2: LNHNV and YYDKDF (reference sequence). This CDR3 region has 18 residues. The DNA of the CDR3 is TGTGCCACCAGCAGGGGCGCCGGGACAGGGGGCTTTCAAGAGACCCAGTACTTC. It is translated as CATSRGAGTGGFQETQYF.

The genes are TRBV28 and TRBJ1-2, with 8 nucleotides matching TRBD1. Germline CDR1 reads MDHEN; CDR2 reads SYDVKM. This CDR3 comprises 15 residues. After removal of 6 bases from V and 4 bases from J, the junction contained 10 bases not matched to a gene. As DNA, the CDR3 is TGTGCCAGCAGCTCCTGGACAGGGCGCGGCTATGGCTACACCTTC. Translating it yields CASSSWTGRGYGYTF.

This clone was counted a single time. The gene calls are TRBV5-1 and TRBJ2-3, with 9 bases fitting TRBD2. Germline loops: CDR1 SGHRS, CDR2 YFSETQ. This CDR3 has 17 residues. V was pared by 4 bases and J by 2 bases, with 11 bases of the junction left unmatched. The CDR3 sequence: CASSRTKRGVTTDTQYF. The CDR3 DNA follows: TGCGCCAGCAGCCGCACTAAGCGGGGGGTTACCACAGATACGCAGTATTTT.

CDR3 protein: CATSDGISGGATGELFF. The CDR3, as DNA: TGTGCCACCAGTGATGGAATTAGCGGGGGAGCCACCGGGGAGCTGTTTTTT. This rearrangement joins TRBV24-1 to TRBJ2-2; the match to TRBD2 covers 9 bases. The trim removed 3 bases at V and 4 bases at J, leaving 8 bases unmatched. Germline-derived CDR1 and CDR2 are KGHDR and SFDVKD. CDR3 size: 17 residues.

This clone was recorded once. The chain links TRBV7-9 to TRBJ2-3; 10 nucleotides agree with TRBD1. CDR1 SEHNR and CDR2 FQNEAQ come from the germline V gene (reference sequence). This CDR3 spans 15 amino acids. Germline trimming cut 4 bases from V and 3 bases from J; bases unmatched to any gene: 4. The CDR3 bases are TGTGCCAGCAGCTGGGGGGACAGGGGAACAGATACGCAGTATTTT. The encoded protein is CASSWGDRGTDTQYF.

CDR3 DNA sequence: TGTGCCAGTAGTATTGCAGGGAAGGACTATGGCTACACCTTC. It codes for CASSIAGKDYGYTF. V and J are TRBV19 and TRBJ1-2, with D perhaps TRBD1 (5 bases). The germline V gene encodes CDR1 LNHDA and CDR2 SQIVND (reference sequence). The CDR3 is made up of 14 amino acids. The V end was cut by 3 bases, the J end by 3 bases, with 11 bases between.

This clone was seen more than once but under ten times. The chain joins TRBV2 to TRBJ1-1, with TRBD1 identical over 7 bases. CDR1 and CDR2 from the germline V gene are SNHLY and FYNNEI. Losses at the gene ends were 7 bases for V and 3 bases for J; bases not matched to a gene: 8. The CDR3 loop spans 14 amino acids. The DNA of the CDR3 is TGTGCCAGCATACAAGGGGGCGAGGACACTGAAGCTTTCTTT. This codes for CASIQGGEDTEAFF.

The J gene is TRBJ1-1, the V gene TRBV10-3; D gene unclear. This CDR3 contains 16 residues. Trimming removed 11 bases from V and 1 base from J, with 23 bases in between. The germline CDR1 and CDR2 sequences are ENHRY and SYGVKD. The CDR3 region has the DNA TGTGCCGTCACGCTCTACCAAGAGAGGTGGAACACTGAAGCTTTCTTT. Protein product: CAVTLYQERWNTEAFF.

The chain couples TRBV9 to TRBJ2-7, with TRBD1 matching over 9 bases. This CDR3 has 15 amino acids. In germline, CDR1 is SGDLS, CDR2 YYNGEE. The ends lost 2 bases at V and 6 bases at J; junction bases unmatched: 9. The CDR3 is CASSVSDRGGREQYF. Here the CDR3 DNA reads TGTGCCAGCAGCGTCTCGGACAGGGGTGGCCGCGAGCAGTACTTC.

The chain has TRBV29-1 and TRBJ1-3, with D unresolved. V lost 4 bases, J lost 0 bases, and 13 bases lay in between. CDR3 length: 15 residues. Germline lookup yields CDR1 SQVTM and CDR2 ANQGSEA. The CDR3 DNA follows: TGCAGCGTTGTTCTTAGGAACCGCTCTGGAAACACCATATATTTT. This codes for CSVVLRNRSGNTIYF.

For the CDR3, the DNA is TGTGCCAGCAGTTTCCGGACAGGGAACATGAACACTGAAGCTTTCTTT. Translation gives CASSFRTGNMNTEAFF. This chain links TRBV28 with TRBJ1-1, with 8 nucleotides matching TRBD1. Germline loops: CDR1 MDHEN, CDR2 SYDVKM. J lost 0 bases, V lost 3 bases, and 6 bases had no gene match. CDR3 length: 16 amino acids.

The gene calls are TRBV7-9 and TRBJ2-1; D unresolved. V lost 1 base and J lost 6, with 7 bases in between. CDR3 length: 13 amino acids. The germline CDR1 and CDR2 sequences are SEHNR and FQNEAQ (reference sequence). CDR3 nucleotides: TGTGCCAGCAGCTTAGTGACCACCAATGAGCAGTTCTTC. This sequence encodes CASSLVTTNEQFF.

CDR3 sequence reads: CASSALAGETSYEQYF. The CDR3, as DNA: TGCGCCAGCAGTGCCCTAGCGGGGGAGACGTCCTACGAGCAGTACTTC. The gene calls are TRBV10-1 and TRBJ2-7, with TRBD2 matching over 10 bases. Germline-derived CDR1 and CDR2 are WNHNN and SYGVQD (reference sequence). The ends lost 4 bases at V and 1 base at J; junction bases unmatched: 7. The CDR3 has 16 residues.

V gene TRBV9 combines with J gene TRBJ2-1; TRBD2 is a possible D gene (7 bases). Germline lookup yields CDR1 SGDLS and CDR2 YYNGEE. Trimming removed 7 bases at V and 0 bases at J, with 14 bases between. The CDR3 totals 15 residues. The CDR3: CASRGAGSSYNEQFF. The DNA for the CDR3 is TGTGCCAGCCGGGGGGCGGGGAGCTCCTACAATGAGCAGTTCTTC.